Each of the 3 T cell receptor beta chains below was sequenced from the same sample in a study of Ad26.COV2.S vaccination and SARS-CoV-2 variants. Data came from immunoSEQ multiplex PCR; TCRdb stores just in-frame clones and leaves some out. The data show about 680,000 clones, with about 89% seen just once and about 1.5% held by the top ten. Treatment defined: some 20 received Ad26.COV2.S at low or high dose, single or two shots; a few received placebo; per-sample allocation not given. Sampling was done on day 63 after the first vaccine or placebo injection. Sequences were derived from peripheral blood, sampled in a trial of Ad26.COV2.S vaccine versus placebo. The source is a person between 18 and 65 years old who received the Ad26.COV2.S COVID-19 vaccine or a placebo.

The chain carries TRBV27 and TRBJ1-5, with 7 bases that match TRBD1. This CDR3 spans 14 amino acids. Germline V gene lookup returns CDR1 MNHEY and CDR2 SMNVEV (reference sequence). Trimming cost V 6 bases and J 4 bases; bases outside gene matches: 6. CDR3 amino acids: CASRKVQGNQPQHF. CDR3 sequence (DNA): TGTGCCAGCAGGAAGGTACAGGGGAATCAGCCCCAGCATTTT.

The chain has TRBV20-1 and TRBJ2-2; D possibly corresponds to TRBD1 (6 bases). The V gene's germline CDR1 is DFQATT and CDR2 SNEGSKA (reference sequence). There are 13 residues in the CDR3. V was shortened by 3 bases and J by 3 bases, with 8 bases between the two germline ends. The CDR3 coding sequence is TGCAGTGCTAGTAAGGGGGACACCGGGGAGCTGTTTTTT. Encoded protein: CSASKGDTGELFF.

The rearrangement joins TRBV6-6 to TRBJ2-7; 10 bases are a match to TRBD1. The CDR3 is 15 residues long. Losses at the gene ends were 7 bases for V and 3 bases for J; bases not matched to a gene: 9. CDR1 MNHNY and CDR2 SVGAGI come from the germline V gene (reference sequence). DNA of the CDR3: TGTGCCAGCAATAACCGGGACAGGGGTTACTACGAGCAGTACTTC. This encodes CASNNRDRGYYEQYF.